The 23 T cell receptor beta chains given below trace back to one sample, sequenced in a study of T cells after yellow fever vaccination. MiXCR was run by TCRdb on the 5' RACE reads, yielding one entry per CDR3 protein. Of some 670,000 distinct CDR3 sequences in the sample, over 9% were seen once. Sequencing used PBMCs, obtained on the day of the yellow fever booster vaccination. The receptors shown here come from a young man who received the YFV17D yellow fever vaccine.

This clonotype was seen at least ten times. The chain is built from TRBV12-3 or TRBV12-4 and TRBJ2-5; 8 nucleotides align to TRBD2. J was trimmed by 5 bases and V by 6 bases; bases with no gene match: 5. The CDR3 has 13 residues. The CDR3 spells CASSRSGGETQYF. The CDR3 region has the DNA TGTGCCAGCAGCCGGTCGGGGGGGGAGACCCAGTACTTC.

J is TRBJ2-7 and V is TRBV29-1; D unclear. V shed 5 bases and J shed 0 bases, with 11 bases lying between them. The CDR3 loop spans 13 amino acids. Germline V CDR1 and CDR2: SQVTM, ANQGSEA. The CDR3 here is CSVSPESSYEQYF. DNA for the CDR3: TGCAGCGTTTCCCCAGAAAGCTCCTACGAGCAGTACTTC.

This chain uses TRBV7-2 with TRBJ2-7; TRBD1 agrees at 8 bases. V lost 5 bases to trimming and J lost 3 bases; unmatched junction nucleotides: 9. CDR3 length: 15 residues. From germline, CDR1 is SGHTA and CDR2 FQGNSA. CDR3: CASSIGTGNLYEQYF. CDR3 nucleotides: TGTGCCAGCAGCATCGGGACAGGTAACCTCTACGAGCAGTACTTC.

This clonotype was seen ten or more times. The chain uses TRBV7-2 and TRBJ2-1; TRBD1 agrees at 8 bases. CDR3 length: 15 amino acids. Germline V gives CDR1 SGHTA, CDR2 FQGNSA. V was pared by 5 bases and J by 4 bases, with 7 bases of the junction left unmatched. This CDR3 reads CASSLQGAGYNEQFF. CDR3 nucleotide sequence: TGTGCCAGCAGCCTCCAGGGGGCGGGTTACAATGAGCAGTTCTTC.

In this sample, this clonotype turned up a few times. The chain couples TRBV19 to TRBJ1-1; 8 bases match TRBD1. Germline loops: CDR1 LNHDA, CDR2 SQIVND (reference sequence). Germline trimming cut 2 bases from V and 1 base from J; bases unmatched to any gene: 6. The CDR3 has 16 amino acids. The CDR3 loop is CASSIQGALRNTEAFF. CDR3 DNA sequence: TGTGCCAGTAGTATACAGGGGGCATTAAGGAACACTGAAGCTTTCTTT.

This clonotype was seen ten or more times. The gene calls are TRBV5-1 and TRBJ2-7; a weak D match, TRBD1 (6 bases). Germline V gene sequence: CDR1 SGHRS, CDR2 YFSETQ. Trimming pared 4 bases from V and 4 bases from J, leaving 15 bases between. CDR3 length: 14 residues. Here the CDR3 DNA reads TGCGCCAGCAGCCCAGGACAGATAGCGTACGAGCAGTACTTC. It specifies CASSPGQIAYEQYF.

In its sample, this clonotype was seen a few times. The V call is TRBV19, the J call TRBJ2-2, with D perhaps matching TRBD1 (5 bases). V lost 1 base, J lost 4 bases, and 10 bases lay in between. The CDR3 covers 15 residues. Germline CDR1 LNHDA, CDR2 SQIVND (reference sequence). CDR3 amino acids: CASSIGQRITGELFF. As DNA, the CDR3 is TGTGCCAGTAGTATAGGACAGAGGATCACCGGGGAGCTGTTTTTT.

The chain links TRBV7-6 to TRBJ2-1; D assignment may be TRBD1 or TRBD2 (5 bases each). Germline loops: CDR1 SGHVS, CDR2 FNYEAQ. The CDR3 length is 14 residues. V shed 1 base and J shed 5 bases, with 9 bases lying between them. This chain's CDR3 is CASSLEGRNNEQFF. The DNA for the CDR3 is TGTGCCAGCAGCTTAGAGGGACGTAACAATGAGCAGTTCTTC.

The genes are TRBV4-3 and TRBJ2-5, with D tentatively TRBD1 or TRBD2 (5 bases each). Trimming shortened V by 1 base and J by 0 bases, and 6 bases separated the two germline ends. This CDR3 contains 14 residues. Germline V gene sequence: CDR1 LGHNA, CDR2 YSLEER. CDR3 amino acids: CASSQGGYQETQYF. The CDR3 DNA sequence: TGCGCCAGCAGCCAAGGGGGGTACCAAGAGACCCAGTACTTC.

This clonotype was seen many times. The V gene is TRBV5-5, the J gene TRBJ2-7; 8 bases fit TRBD1. Unmatched junction bases numbered 4, after V lost 4 bases and J lost 4 bases. The germline gives CDR1 SGHKS, CDR2 YYEKEE (reference sequence). This CDR3 is 13 amino acids long. The CDR3 nucleotides are TGTGCCAGCAGCCCGACAGGGGCTTACGAGCAGTACTTC. It is translated as CASSPTGAYEQYF.

This sequence joins TRBV12-3 or TRBV12-4 and TRBJ1-2, with 8 bases aligning to TRBD1. This CDR3 region has 13 residues. The ends lost 5 bases at V and 6 bases at J; junction bases unmatched: 5. In DNA form, the CDR3 reads TGTGCCAGCAGTCCCAGGACAGGGAATGGCTACACCTTC. Amino acids: CASSPRTGNGYTF.

The chain carries TRBV4-3 and TRBJ2-7; D possibly uses TRBD1 or TRBD2 (5 bases each). The V gene's germline CDR1 is LGHNA and CDR2 YSLEER. The CDR3 is made up of 15 amino acids. V lost 0 bases and J lost 1, with 10 bases in between. This CDR3 reads CASSQDGGASYEQYF. CDR3 nucleotide sequence: TGCGCCAGCAGCCAAGATGGGGGAGCGTCCTACGAGCAGTACTTC.

The chain carries TRBV7-8 and TRBJ1-1; TRBD1 is a possible D gene (6 bases). V dropped 8 bases and J dropped 7 bases, with 11 bases sitting between them. The CDR3 totals 11 residues. CDR1 is SGHVS and CDR2 is FQNEAQ in the germline V gene. The CDR3 loop is CASWRTDEAFF. The DNA of the CDR3 is TGTGCCAGCTGGAGGACAGATGAAGCTTTCTTT.

This chain connects TRBV20-1 to TRBJ2-1; 13 bases agree with TRBD2. Germline CDR1 is DFQATT and CDR2 is SNEGSKA (reference sequence). The CDR3 is 13 residues long. The V segment lost 5 bases and the J segment 10 bases; nucleotides outside the gene matches: 5. In DNA form, the CDR3 reads TGCAGTGCTTGGACTAGCGGGAGTCCGGAGCAGTTCTTC. The encoded protein is CSAWTSGSPEQFF.

This clonotype came up a few times. The rearrangement joins TRBV7-9 to TRBJ2-1, with 8 positions matching TRBD2. The junction had 10 bases not matched to a gene; V was cut back by 4 bases and J by 8 bases. Germline CDR1 SEHNR, CDR2 FQNEAQ (reference sequence). The CDR3 totals 15 residues. CDR3 in amino acids: CASSSLAGFTDEQFF. CDR3 nucleotide sequence: TGTGCCAGCAGCTCATTAGCGGGATTTACCGATGAGCAGTTCTTC.

In its sample, this clonotype was seen a few times. V is TRBV5-1 and J is TRBJ2-3, with 7 bases fitting TRBD2. Unmatched junction bases numbered 9, after V lost 2 bases and J lost 3 bases. In germline, CDR1 is SGHRS, CDR2 YFSETQ. This CDR3 comprises 16 residues. The CDR3 reads CASSLSSGPATDTQYF. CDR3 DNA sequence: TGCGCCAGCAGCTTATCTAGCGGACCAGCGACAGATACGCAGTATTTT.

This clonotype was detected once. This chain connects TRBV20-1 to TRBJ2-2; D uncertain. V lost 6 bases to trimming and J lost 0 bases, with 11 bases between them. The germline V gene encodes CDR1 DFQATT and CDR2 SNEGSKA (reference sequence). The CDR3 runs 14 residues. The CDR3 loop reads CSAKQFANTGELFF. As DNA, the CDR3 is TGCAGTGCAAAGCAGTTCGCGAACACCGGGGAGCTGTTTTTT.

The chain combines TRBV4-3 with TRBJ2-2; D remains unclear. Trimming removed 0 bases from V and 5 bases from J, with 13 bases in between. This CDR3 is built from 16 residues. Germline lookup yields CDR1 LGHNA and CDR2 YSLEER. CDR3 DNA: TGCGCCAGCAGCCAAGAAAGGAGTGGGCAGACCGGGGAGCTGTTTTTT. Its protein product is CASSQERSGQTGELFF.

This clonotype was counted at least ten times. The rearrangement uses TRBV5-1 and TRBJ2-5; D unclear. The CDR3 is 12 residues long. With 1 base removed from V and 2 bases from J, the gap between germline ends came to 3 bases. Germline assignment: CDR1 SGHRS and CDR2 YFSETQ. The CDR3 region is CASSLRQETQYF. As DNA, the CDR3 is TGCGCCAGCAGCTTGAGACAAGAGACCCAGTACTTC.

This clonotype was recorded many times. The chain uses TRBV6-2 or TRBV6-3 and TRBJ2-7; 7 nucleotides line up with TRBD2. With V trimmed by 7 bases and J by 4 bases, 13 bases remained unmatched. CDR3 length: 15 amino acids. Per germline, CDR1 MNHEY and CDR2 SVGEGT. This chain's CDR3 is CASMALGGRAYEQYF. The CDR3 DNA sequence: TGTGCCAGCATGGCCCTTGGCGGGAGAGCGTACGAGCAGTACTTC.

The chain joins TRBV7-8 to TRBJ1-4; TRBD1 agrees at 12 bases. The CDR3 sequence is 15 residues long. V gave up 3 bases and J gave up 6 bases; unmatched junction bases: 2. Germline-derived CDR1 and CDR2 are SGHVS and FQNEAQ. The CDR3 here is CASSFRDRGHEKLFF. CDR3 in DNA: TGTGCCAGCAGCTTTCGGGACAGGGGGCATGAAAAACTGTTTTTT.

This clonotype was counted ten times or more. The rearrangement links TRBV7-6 to TRBJ2-7; D is unresolved. The CDR3 totals 13 residues. V lost 3 bases and J 3 bases, leaving 9 bases between the germline ends. Germline-derived CDR1 and CDR2 are SGHVS and FNYEAQ. CDR3 residues: CASSLDPYYEQYF. The CDR3 region has the DNA TGTGCCAGCAGCTTGGACCCCTACTACGAGCAGTACTTC.

This clonotype was recorded a few times. V and J are TRBV28 and TRBJ2-5; the D gene is possibly TRBD1 (5 bases). Germline-derived CDR1 and CDR2 are MDHEN and SYDVKM. The germline V and J ends were trimmed by 6 bases and 4 bases, with 15 bases remaining between them. This CDR3 spans 14 amino acids. The CDR3 reads CASSIVGVVETQYF. CDR3 nucleotide sequence: TGTGCCAGCAGCATAGTAGGGGTGGTAGAGACCCAGTACTTC.